A single T cell receptor (beta chain) is shown here with its context. Antigen unknown. The assay was immunoSEQ multiplex PCR, and TCRdb's table has in-frame clones only and misses some. The sample holds 50,000 to 70,000 clones, approximately 89% seen once. These data come from a study of OX40 agonist ivuxolimab in advanced cancers. Study outcomes and limitations: In the expanded peripheral T cells, antigen specificity was never determined. The mean number of expanded clones was higher in CD8+ T cells than in CD4+.

The CDR3 runs 12 residues. Germline CDR1 is GTSNPN and CDR2 is SVGIG (reference sequence). V shed 8 bases, J shed 0 bases, and the junction held 4 bases outside the gene matches. Here the sequenced sample was CD4+ or CD8+ T cells sorted from blood, taken in a trial of the OX40 agonist ivuxolimab. This receptor was identified in an adult with an advanced solid tumor such as melanoma, head and neck, liver or kidney cancer. The rearrangement uses TRBV30 and TRBJ2-7; 7 bases agree with TRBD1. CDR3 DNA: TGTGCCCTCCGACAGGGCTCCTACGAGCAGTACTTC. Translation: CALRQGSYEQYF.